The 5 T cell receptor beta chains in this list originate from one sample, sequenced in a study of T cells in Graves' hyperthyroidism and ophthalmopathy. TCR beta CDR3 regions were amplified from RNA transcripts. The HTBI set primed first-round TCR CDR3 RT-PCR. TCRdb called the multiplex PCR reads again in MiXCR, with one record for every CDR3 protein. The sample includes about 530,000 distinct CDR3 sequences, about 15% of them seen just once. Sequencing used blood. The source of these receptors is a woman younger than 30 with Graves' ophthalmopathy.

This clonotype was counted ten times or more. The chain uses TRBV28 and TRBJ2-7; 8 bases match TRBD1. V lost 10 bases to trimming and J lost 2 bases; unmatched junction nucleotides: 7. The CDR3 is 13 amino acids. The germline gives CDR1 MDHEN, CDR2 SYDVKM. Written as DNA, the CDR3 is TGTGCCACGAACAGGGGGGCCCCCTACGAGCAGTACTTC. It translates to CATNRGAPYEQYF.

The CDR3 spells CAVGLNSPLHF. The CDR3 nucleotides are TGTGCCGTCGGACTTAATTCACCCCTCCACTTT. V and J are TRBV19 and TRBJ1-6; D is ambiguous. The CDR3 covers 11 residues. Trimming shortened V by 11 bases and J by 6 bases, and 8 bases separated the two germline ends. In germline, CDR1 is LNHDA, CDR2 SQIVND (reference sequence).

This clonotype appeared many times. V gene TRBV2 combines with J gene TRBJ2-7; a possible D gene is TRBD1 (6 bases). Between the trimmed V and J ends, which lost 10 bases and 0 bases, there was a span of 10 bases. This CDR3 has 12 amino acids. Germline V CDR1 and CDR2: SNHLY, FYNNEI. In DNA form, the CDR3 reads TGTGCCACACAGGGTAGCTCCTACGAGCAGTACTTC. Translation gives CATQGSSYEQYF.

This clonotype was counted at least ten times. This chain joins TRBV11-2 and TRBJ2-3; 7 bases are a match to TRBD2. V lost 3 bases and J lost 2; bases outside the gene matches: 17. From germline, CDR1 is SGHAT and CDR2 FQNNGV. CDR3 length: 19 amino acids. The DNA for the CDR3 is TGTGCCAGCAGCTTCCCCCTCCCCTCTAGCGGAACTCTCACAGATACGCAGTATTTT. Its protein product is CASSFPLPSSGTLTDTQYF. The entire variable domain, with the rest obtained from reference TRBV11-2 and TRBJ2-3, is as follows: EAGVAQSPRYKIIEKRQSVAFWCNPISGHATLYWYQQILGQGPKLLIQFQNNGVVDDSQLPKDRFSAERLKGVDSTLKIQPAKLEDSAVYLCASSFPLPSSGTLTDTQYFGPGTRLTVL.

This clonotype was detected many times. The rearrangement joins TRBV27 to TRBJ2-7, with D perhaps matching TRBD1 (6 bases). This CDR3 comprises 16 residues. CDR1 is MNHEY, CDR2 SMNVEV, per germline (reference sequence). V lost 6 bases to trimming and J lost 3 bases, with 21 bases between them. The CDR3 is CASSSLPGATSYEQYF. CDR3 nucleotides: TGTGCCAGCAGCTCCCTCCCAGGGGCTACCAGCTACGAGCAGTACTTC.